Listed below are T cell receptor beta chains from one sample, sequenced in a study of blood T cell repertoires in COVID-19. Only in-frame clones appear in the TCRdb table, and some are missing; sequencing was by immunoSEQ multiplex PCR. Among some 110,000 clones listed, approximately 85% were seen once. Sequencing was performed on peripheral blood. These TCRs come from a man between 65 and 85 years old with acute or convalescent COVID-19. CDR3s include the opening cysteine and the closing phenylalanine or tryptophan. A D gene is named only where the DNA matches it firmly. Clone size is shown for a subset of rows, as once, few, many or a class of expanded clone.

J gene: TRBJ1-1
clone size: .
V gene: TRBV18
D gene: .
CDR3 protein: CASSTDKEAFF
CDR3 DNA: TGTGCCAGCTCAACAGACAAGGAAGCTTTCTTT

J gene: TRBJ2-5
clone size: .
V gene: TRBV2
D gene: .
CDR3 protein: CASSVWEVGVVETQYF
CDR3 DNA: TGTGCCAGCAGTGTTTGGGAAGTGGGAGTGGTTGAGACCCAGTACTTC

J gene: TRBJ2-1
clone size: few
V gene: TRBV30
D gene: TRBD2
CDR3 protein: CAWSALGLAGTNEQFF
CDR3 DNA: TGTGCCTGGAGTGCCTTGGGACTAGCGGGGACCAATGAGCAGTTCTTC

J gene: TRBJ1-2
clone size: .
V gene: TRBV30
D gene: TRBD1
CDR3 protein: CAWSFGQGPVYGYTF
CDR3 DNA: TGTGCCTGGAGTTTCGGACAGGGTCCCGTCTATGGCTACACCTTC

J gene: TRBJ1-1
clone size: .
V gene: TRBV19
D gene: TRBD1
CDR3 protein: CASSFLGGPEAFF
CDR3 DNA: TGTGCCAGTAGTTTTCTAGGGGGCCCTGAAGCTTTCTTT

J gene: TRBJ1-4
clone size: once
V gene: TRBV28
D gene: .
CDR3 protein: CASSSGINEKLFF
CDR3 DNA: TGTGCCAGCAGTTCGGGGATAAATGAAAAACTGTTTTTT

J gene: TRBJ1-5
clone size: .
V gene: TRBV5-1
D gene: TRBD1
CDR3 protein: CASSLTTGPNQPQHF
CDR3 DNA: TGCGCCAGCAGCTTAACGACAGGGCCCAATCAGCCCCAGCATTTT

J gene: TRBJ2-2
clone size: .
V gene: TRBV19
D gene: TRBD1
CDR3 protein: CASRGYRGTGELFF
CDR3 DNA: TGTGCCAGTAGAGGGTACAGGGGGACCGGGGAGCTGTTTTTT

J gene: TRBJ2-3
clone size: few
V gene: TRBV24-1
D gene: TRBD2
CDR3 protein: CATSDRLAGVLHGRDTQYF
CDR3 DNA: TGTGCCACCAGTGATCGTCTAGCGGGGGTTCTGCACGGGAGAGATACGCAGTATTTT

J gene: TRBJ1-1
clone size: .
V gene: TRBV5-1
D gene: .
CDR3 protein: CASSPNLQGMNTEAFF
CDR3 DNA: TGCGCCAGCAGCCCCAATTTACAGGGCATGAACACTGAAGCTTTCTTT

J gene: TRBJ2-3
clone size: once
V gene: TRBV30
D gene: TRBD2
CDR3 protein: CASQLTSGGRTDTQYF
CDR3 DNA: TGTGCCTCCCAGCTGACTAGCGGGGGCCGCACAGATACGCAGTATTTT

J gene: TRBJ2-2
clone size: .
V gene: TRBV2
D gene: TRBD1
CDR3 protein: CASRRGRDTGELFF
CDR3 DNA: TGTGCCAGCAGGAGGGGGCGGGACACCGGGGAGCTGTTTTTT

J gene: TRBJ2-1
clone size: few
V gene: TRBV5-1
D gene: .
CDR3 protein: CASSLGPGNEQFF
CDR3 DNA: TGCGCCAGCAGCTTGGGCCCAGGGAACGAGCAGTTCTTC

J gene: TRBJ2-3
clone size: .
V gene: TRBV27
D gene: TRBD2
CDR3 protein: CASSWLAGGPSTDTQYF
CDR3 DNA: TGTGCCAGCAGTTGGTTAGCGGGAGGGCCTAGCACAGATACGCAGTATTTT

J gene: TRBJ2-7
clone size: .
V gene: TRBV29-1
D gene: TRBD1
CDR3 protein: CSVEGQGPPYEQYF
CDR3 DNA: TGCAGCGTTGAAGGACAGGGGCCTCCCTACGAGCAGTACTTC

J gene: TRBJ1-5
clone size: .
V gene: TRBV4-1
D gene: TRBD1
CDR3 protein: CASSQEGVRTGTVMPQHF
CDR3 DNA: TGCGCCAGCAGCCAAGAAGGCGTCCGGACAGGGACGGTTATGCCCCAGCATTTT

J gene: TRBJ2-1
clone size: .
V gene: TRBV5-1
D gene: TRBD2
CDR3 protein: CASSRTSGYNEQFF
CDR3 DNA: TGCGCCAGCAGTAGGACTAGCGGTTACAATGAGCAGTTCTTC

J gene: TRBJ2-7
clone size: .
V gene: TRBV5-1
D gene: TRBD1
CDR3 protein: CASSETPGQNYEQYF
CDR3 DNA: TGCGCCAGCAGCGAAACACCGGGACAGAACTACGAGCAGTACTTC

J gene: TRBJ1-2
clone size: .
V gene: TRBV7-9
D gene: TRBD1
CDR3 protein: CASSLAEGTGGYTF
CDR3 DNA: TGTGCCAGCAGCTTAGCGGAGGGGACAGGTGGCTACACCTTC

J gene: TRBJ1-1
clone size: .
V gene: TRBV28
D gene: .
CDR3 protein: CASSLAARRTEAFF
CDR3 DNA: TGTGCCAGCAGTTTAGCTGCTCGGAGGACTGAAGCTTTCTTT

J gene: TRBJ2-6
clone size: .
V gene: TRBV5-1
D gene: TRBD1
CDR3 protein: CASSPRTGPGANVLTF
CDR3 DNA: TGCGCCAGCAGCCCCAGGACAGGGCCTGGGGCCAACGTCCTGACTTTC

J gene: TRBJ1-1
clone size: .
V gene: TRBV3-1/TRBV3-2
D gene: .
CDR3 protein: CASSQVKGRRAFF
CDR3 DNA: TGTGCCAGCAGCCAAGTCAAGGGGCGCAGGGCTTTCTTT

J gene: TRBJ2-5
clone size: .
V gene: TRBV28
D gene: TRBD2
CDR3 protein: CASSPGVGLAGVQETQYF
CDR3 DNA: TGTGCCAGCAGTCCCGGGGTGGGACTAGCGGGAGTCCAAGAGACCCAGTACTTC